These 25 T cell receptor beta chains were sequenced from one sample in a study of OX40 agonist ivuxolimab in advanced cancers. Generated by immunoSEQ multiplex PCR, the TCRdb table keeps only in-frame clones and is missing some. The table lists tens of thousands of clones, about 83% of them singletons. The material sequenced was CD4+ or CD8+ T cells sorted from blood, taken in a trial of the OX40 agonist ivuxolimab. These receptor sequences come from an adult with an advanced solid tumor such as melanoma, head and neck, liver or kidney cancer.

This sequence joins TRBV28 and TRBJ1-5; tentatively, D is TRBD1 (5 bases). Per germline, CDR1 MDHEN and CDR2 SYDVKM. The CDR3 is 15 residues long. Deletions cut 6 bases from V and 7 bases from J, with 19 bases between. CDR3 region: CASSSLGAEEQPQHF. DNA for the CDR3: TGTGCCAGCAGCTCCCTTGGGGCCGAGGAGCAGCCCCAGCATTTT.

This chain joins TRBV28 and TRBJ1-5; no clear D. V was pared by 2 bases and J by 2 bases, with 13 bases between. Germline lookup yields CDR1 MDHEN and CDR2 SYDVKM. This CDR3 has 16 residues. This chain's CDR3 is CASSLGMRSGNQPQHF. In DNA form, the CDR3 reads TGTGCCAGCAGTTTAGGGATGCGGAGCGGCAATCAGCCCCAGCATTTT.

V usage is TRBV21-1 and J usage is TRBJ1-4. TRBV21-1 is annotated as a pseudogene. CDR3 length equals 18 residues. In nucleotides, the CDR3 is TGTGCCAGCAGCAAAGTTAGGACCTCACCCCCGGGGTGGGAAAAACTGTTTTTT. It is translated as CASSKVRTSPPGWEKLFF.

The rearrangement joins TRBV18 to TRBJ2-5; 7 bases line up with TRBD2. The CDR3 covers 15 residues. Germline-derived CDR1 and CDR2 are KGHSH and LQKENI. V lost 0 bases to trimming and J lost 5 bases; unmatched junction nucleotides: 6. As DNA, the CDR3 is TGTGCCAGCTCACCACCTTGGGGAGGGTTGGAGACCCAGTACTTC. This encodes CASSPPWGGLETQYF.

The chain links TRBV7-9 to TRBJ2-3, with TRBD1 matching over 9 bases. Germline CDR1 SEHNR, CDR2 FQNEAQ (reference sequence). With V trimmed by 5 bases and J by 4 bases, 7 bases remained unmatched. The CDR3 totals 15 residues. CDR3 DNA: TGTGCCAGCAGCGGGGACAGGGTGTTGGCAGATACGCAGTATTTT. It codes for CASSGDRVLADTQYF.

As to this clone: One end of the junction is discordant with germline, which a read error may explain. The V and J genes are TRBV2 and TRBJ2-1; 10 bases are a match to TRBD2. Germline CDR1 and CDR2: SNHLY and FYNNEI. The CDR3 has 11 amino acids. In nucleotides, the CDR3 is TGTGCCAGCAGTGTGGGGACTAGCGTAGTCTTC. Amino acid sequence: CASSVGTSVVF.

The chain employs TRBV27 and TRBJ2-2, with 10 positions matching TRBD1. Germline CDR1 and CDR2: MNHEY and SMNVEV (reference sequence). The ends lost 4 bases at V and 6 bases at J; junction bases unmatched: 8. There are 16 residues in the CDR3. This chain's CDR3 is CASSYPGTGAPGELFF. The CDR3 region has the DNA TGTGCCAGCAGTTATCCCGGGACAGGGGCCCCCGGGGAGCTGTTTTTT.

This clone has a single count. The chain combines TRBV28 with TRBJ1-1; D unresolved. Germline CDR1 and CDR2: MDHEN and SYDVKM. This CDR3 is built from 12 residues. Trimming stripped 6 bases from V and 4 bases from J, with 9 bases between. The CDR3 reads CASSPGSTEAFF. In nucleotides, the CDR3 is TGTGCCAGCAGCCCCGGCAGCACTGAAGCTTTCTTT.

This clone came up once. The chain employs TRBV28 and TRBJ1-2; D is undetermined. This CDR3 comprises 13 residues. Germline V CDR1 and CDR2: MDHEN, SYDVKM. V was trimmed by 2 bases and J by 4 bases, leaving 8 bases between them. The CDR3 sequence: CASSLETTYGYTF. In DNA, the CDR3 is TGTGCCAGCAGTTTAGAGACTACCTATGGCTACACCTTC.

J is TRBJ2-7 and V is TRBV5-1, with D possibly TRBD1 on 7 matching bases. The CDR3 loop spans 16 amino acids. The V and J ends lost 0 bases and 7 bases respectively, with 20 bases between them. Germline-derived CDR1 and CDR2 are SGHRS and YFSETQ. CDR3 bases: TGCGCCAGCAGCTTGGCTGGGTCAGGGGGGCGAAAGGAGCAGTACTTC. Amino acid sequence: CASSLAGSGGRKEQYF.

This clone was recorded once. The rearrangement uses TRBV19 and TRBJ1-1; the D gene is possibly TRBD1 (5 bases). The ends were cut back, 5 bases at V and 0 bases at J, with 13 bases in the middle. This CDR3 contains 15 residues. Germline V gene data show CDR1 as LNHDA and CDR2 as SQIVND (reference sequence). As DNA, the CDR3 is TGTGCCAGTAGTCCGCGACAGACAGTGAACACTGAAGCTTTCTTT. Translated, it gives CASSPRQTVNTEAFF.

This chain links TRBV10-3 with TRBJ2-7; D may correspond to TRBD1 or TRBD2 (5 bases each). This CDR3 has 13 amino acids. The germline V gene has CDR1 ENHRY and CDR2 SYGVKD. The V gene lost 7 bases and the J gene lost 2 bases, with 12 bases spanning the gap. Here the CDR3 reads CAITRDGTYEQYF. CDR3 sequence (DNA): TGTGCCATCACCCGGGACGGAACCTACGAGCAGTACTTC.

The chain is built from TRBV27 and TRBJ2-7; 12 nucleotides agree with TRBD1. Losses at the gene ends were 2 bases for V and 6 bases for J; bases not matched to a gene: 2. Germline CDR1 and CDR2: MNHEY and SMNVEV (reference sequence). The CDR3 has 14 residues. The CDR3, as DNA: TGTGCCAGCAGTTTAAGGGACAGGGGGCTCGAGCAGTACTTC. The encoded protein is CASSLRDRGLEQYF.

This clone was counted a single time. It is unclear where the CDR3 begins or ends on the DNA, so no DNA is shown, and the CDR3 is as TCRdb lists it. The gene calls are TRBV21-1 and TRBJ2-3; TRBD1 reflects the table's D call only, with no check against the DNA. TRBV21-1 is a known pseudogene. The CDR3 region is 16 residues in length, termini included. The CDR3: CASSKVAEGADDTQYF.

The chain joins TRBV6-1 to TRBJ1-2, with D hard to call. This CDR3 is 13 amino acids long. The germline V gene encodes CDR1 MNHNS and CDR2 SASEGT. V lost 2 bases, J lost 3 bases, and 7 bases lay in between. The CDR3 protein is CASSEWGDYGYTF. The CDR3 nucleotides read TGTGCCAGCAGTGAATGGGGAGACTATGGCTACACCTTC.

The table lists this clone with a few counts. The chain is built from TRBV28 and TRBJ2-7, with TRBD2 as a possible D gene (6 bases). Trimming cost V 3 bases and J 2 bases, with 11 bases left between them. The CDR3 extends over 14 amino acids. Germline CDR1 is MDHEN and CDR2 is SYDVKM. This CDR3 is CASSFGGEAYEQYF. The CDR3, as DNA: TGTGCCAGCAGTTTTGGTGGGGAGGCCTACGAGCAGTACTTC.

V and J are TRBV7-8 and TRBJ1-2; D perhaps matches TRBD1 (5 bases). CDR1 and CDR2 (germline): SGHVS, FQNEAQ. Deletions cut 5 bases from V and 7 bases from J, with 17 bases between. The CDR3 spans 14 residues. This CDR3 is CASSDIGGGRGYTF. CDR3 coding DNA: TGTGCCAGCAGCGACATTGGGGGAGGCCGTGGCTACACCTTC. Combining the CDR3 with reference TRBV7-8 and TRBJ1-2 gives the whole variable domain GAGVSQSPRYKVAKRGQDVALRCDPISGHVSLFWYQQALGQGPEFLTYFQNEAQLDKSGLPSDRFFAERPEGSVSTLKIQRTQQEDSAVYLCASSDIGGGRGYTFGSGTRLTVV.

The genes are TRBV7-8 and TRBJ1-4; D gene ambiguous. The germline CDR1 and CDR2 sequences are SGHVS and FQNEAQ. V was pared by 0 bases and J by 2 bases, with 4 bases between. The CDR3 sequence is 14 residues long. CDR3 DNA: TGTGCCAGCAGCTTAGCCGTCACTAATGAAAAACTGTTTTTT. It specifies CASSLAVTNEKLFF.

The chain recombines TRBV15 with TRBJ2-3, with unresolved D. The CDR3 has 14 amino acids. V was pared by 0 bases and J by 1 base, with 5 bases between. Germline CDR1 is LNHNV and CDR2 is YYDKDF (reference sequence). The CDR3 region is CATSREFRTDTQYF. In DNA, the CDR3 is TGTGCCACCAGCAGAGAATTCCGCACAGATACGCAGTATTTT.

This chain joins TRBV9 and TRBJ2-7; 7 positions agree with TRBD1. With V trimmed by 4 bases and J by 4 bases, 11 bases remained unmatched. There are 15 residues in the CDR3. Germline-derived CDR1 and CDR2 are SGDLS and YYNGEE. CDR3 nucleotide sequence: TGTGCCAGCAGCCCTGGGGACAGTAGGAGGTACGAGCAGTACTTC. It translates to CASSPGDSRRYEQYF.

V usage is TRBV16 and J usage is TRBJ2-1; 13 bases fit TRBD2. Germline CDR1 and CDR2: KGHSY and FQNENV. The CDR3 has 16 residues. After removal of 4 bases from V and 7 bases from J, the junction contained 7 bases not matched to a gene. CDR3 in DNA: TGTGCCAGCAGCCGGCCAACTAGCGGGAGGGAAAATGAGCAGTTCTTC. The encoded protein is CASSRPTSGRENEQFF.

J is TRBJ1-1 and V is TRBV27; D might be TRBD1 (6 bases). V lost 6 bases and J lost 1, with 12 bases in between. This CDR3 has 14 residues. Looked up from germline, CDR1 is MNHEY and CDR2 is SMNVEV (reference sequence). The chain's CDR3 is CASRVGGPNTEAFF. In nucleotides, the CDR3 is TGTGCCAGCAGGGTAGGGGGGCCGAACACTGAAGCTTTCTTT.

This chain links TRBV11-2 with TRBJ2-1; D is possibly TRBD1 (6 bases). Germline V gene lookup returns CDR1 SGHAT and CDR2 FQNNGV. Trimming shortened V by 5 bases and J by 2 bases, and 19 bases separated the two germline ends. The CDR3 totals 17 residues. CDR3 loop: CASSHRQVRPPYNEQFF. The CDR3 DNA reads as TGTGCCAGCAGCCATAGACAGGTTCGACCCCCCTACAATGAGCAGTTCTTC.

This clone was found once. The chain uses TRBV7-9 and TRBJ2-5; 7 positions match TRBD2. V lost 5 bases and J lost 5; bases outside the gene matches: 17. The CDR3 runs 17 residues. Germline CDR1 SEHNR, CDR2 FQNEAQ (reference sequence). The CDR3 DNA is TGTGCCAGCAGCGACCTGGGGGGGTGGCCCCTTATGGAGACCCAGTACTTC. Protein product: CASSDLGGWPLMETQYF.

V is TRBV5-4 and J is TRBJ2-2, with D possibly being TRBD2 (6 bases). The V and J ends lost 4 bases and 6 bases respectively, with 19 bases between them. CDR1 is SGHNT, CDR2 YYREEE, per germline (reference sequence). This CDR3 is 16 amino acids long. CDR3 region: CASSAPGGSGAGELFF. CDR3 DNA sequence: TGTGCCAGCAGCGCGCCTGGGGGGAGTGGGGCCGGGGAGCTGTTTTTT.